These T cell receptor beta chains were read from a single sample in a study of OX40 agonist ivuxolimab in advanced cancers. Only in-frame clones appear in the TCRdb table, and some are missing; sequencing was by immunoSEQ multiplex PCR. The sample records nearly 70,000 clones, roughly 84% being singletons. Sample: CD4+ or CD8+ T cells sorted from blood, taken in a trial of the OX40 agonist ivuxolimab. The receptors were gathered from an adult with an advanced solid tumor such as melanoma, head and neck, liver or kidney cancer. Each CDR3 is given with its conserved first and last residue. Each record gives: clone size, J gene, D gene, V gene, CDR3 DNA, CDR3 protein. The D gene is left open where the match is weak. Clone size is stated in some rows and not others, as once, few, many or a class when expanded.

abundance: few
j_gene: TRBJ2-1
d_gene: NA
v_gene: TRBV6-5
CDR3nt: TGTGCCAGCAGTCACTATGGGGGTCCTCGTAATGAGCAGTTCTTC
CDR3aa: CASSHYGGPRNEQFF

abundance: NA
j_gene: TRBJ2-5
d_gene: NA
v_gene: TRBV7-9
CDR3nt: TGTGCCAGCAGCTCAGCCCGGGACGCTGAGACCCAGTACTTC
CDR3aa: CASSSARDAETQYF

abundance: NA
j_gene: TRBJ1-2
d_gene: NA
v_gene: TRBV14
CDR3nt: TGTGCCAGCAGCCAAGGCGTGAACTATGGCTACACCTTC
CDR3aa: CASSQGVNYGYTF

abundance: once
j_gene: TRBJ2-7
d_gene: NA
v_gene: TRBV6-5
CDR3nt: TGTGCCAGCGACAGTTCCTACGAGCAGTACTTC
CDR3aa: CASDSSYEQYF

abundance: NA
j_gene: TRBJ1-3
d_gene: NA
v_gene: TRBV27
CDR3nt: TGTGCCAGCAGTTTCCGGGCAGACCGAAGAAACACCATATATTTT
CDR3aa: CASSFRADRRNTIYF

abundance: few
j_gene: TRBJ1-1
d_gene: NA
v_gene: TRBV12-5
CDR3nt: TGTGCTAGTGCCCCCAGGGTCGCTGAAGCTTTCTTT
CDR3aa: CASAPRVAEAFF

abundance: NA
j_gene: TRBJ1-1
d_gene: TRBD1
v_gene: TRBV5-4
CDR3nt: TGTGCCAGCAGCCCTGGGGGCAGGGGGACGATGAACACTGAAGCTTTCTTT
CDR3aa: CASSPGGRGTMNTEAFF

abundance: NA
j_gene: TRBJ1-2
d_gene: NA
v_gene: TRBV30
CDR3nt: TGTGCCTGGAGTTTGGGGGCCCAATATGGCTACACCTTC
CDR3aa: CAWSLGAQYGYTF

abundance: NA
j_gene: TRBJ2-2
d_gene: NA
v_gene: TRBV7-2
CDR3nt: TGTGCCAGCAGCTTGGCCCTCACCGGGGAGCTGTTTTTT
CDR3aa: CASSLALTGELFF

abundance: NA
j_gene: TRBJ1-2
d_gene: TRBD1
v_gene: TRBV2
CDR3nt: TGTGCCACTGGGGACAGGGGGCCTAACTATGGCTACACCTTC
CDR3aa: CATGDRGPNYGYTF

abundance: once
j_gene: TRBJ2-7
d_gene: NA
v_gene: TRBV6-5
CDR3nt: TGTGCCAGCAGTTACTCGAGGGGACACACCTACGAGCAGTACTTC
CDR3aa: CASSYSRGHTYEQYF

abundance: once
j_gene: TRBJ1-2
d_gene: TRBD1
v_gene: TRBV25-1
CDR3nt: TGTGCCAGCAGTGAACCCCACAGGGGAGGAGGCTACACCTTC
CDR3aa: CASSEPHRGGGYTF

abundance: NA
j_gene: TRBJ1-6
d_gene: NA
v_gene: TRBV7-2
CDR3nt: TGTGCCAGCAGCTTAGCTACGGCTTATAATTCACCCCTCCACTTT
CDR3aa: CASSLATAYNSPLHF

abundance: few
j_gene: TRBJ2-5
d_gene: NA
v_gene: TRBV7-2
CDR3nt: TGTGCCAGCAGCCCCTTGACAGCGTCGGGCTTTCAAGAGACCCAGTACTTC
CDR3aa: CASSPLTASGFQETQYF

abundance: NA
j_gene: TRBJ1-2
d_gene: TRBD1
v_gene: TRBV19
CDR3nt: TGTGCCACCAGTGACAGGGGCGGCTATGGCTACACCTTC
CDR3aa: CATSDRGGYGYTF

abundance: NA
j_gene: TRBJ2-1
d_gene: NA
v_gene: TRBV19
CDR3nt: TGTGCCAGTAGAGAGAGACTATCCTACAATGAGCAGTTCTTC
CDR3aa: CASRERLSYNEQFF

abundance: NA
j_gene: TRBJ2-7
d_gene: TRBD2
v_gene: TRBV5-6
CDR3nt: TGTGCCAGCAGTAGACTAGCGGGAGAATCCTACGAGCAGTACTTC
CDR3aa: CASSRLAGESYEQYF

abundance: NA
j_gene: TRBJ1-1
d_gene: NA
v_gene: TRBV7-2
CDR3nt: TGTGCCAGCAGCAGGCCAGGGGCCCTGAGGACTGAAGCTTTCTTT
CDR3aa: CASSRPGALRTEAFF

abundance: few
j_gene: TRBJ1-2
d_gene: NA
v_gene: TRBV5-4
CDR3nt: TGTGCCAGCAGCTTGGCCTCCTACCGGGGCTACACCTTC
CDR3aa: CASSLASYRGYTF

abundance: NA
j_gene: TRBJ1-6
d_gene: TRBD1
v_gene: TRBV6-6
CDR3nt: TGTGCCAGCAGTCCAGGACAGGCCGCTAATTCACCCCTCCACTTT
CDR3aa: CASSPGQAANSPLHF

abundance: NA
j_gene: TRBJ2-1
d_gene: TRBD2
v_gene: TRBV30
CDR3nt: TGTGCCTGGAGTTCCCGGACTAGCGGGATGGCCTCCTACAATGAGCAGTTCTTC
CDR3aa: CAWSSRTSGMASYNEQFF

abundance: NA
j_gene: TRBJ2-5
d_gene: NA
v_gene: TRBV6-6
CDR3nt: TGTGCCAGCGGTCTGGCGGGATGGGGAGAGACCCAGTACTTC
CDR3aa: CASGLAGWGETQYF

abundance: NA
j_gene: TRBJ2-5
d_gene: TRBD2
v_gene: TRBV9
CDR3nt: TGTGCCAGCGGGCGGGCTAGCGGGACTTCAGAGACCCAGTACTTC
CDR3aa: CASGRASGTSETQYF

abundance: NA
j_gene: TRBJ1-1
d_gene: NA
v_gene: TRBV12-1
CDR3nt: TGTGCCAGCAGCCCTAGGGGGCAGCAAGCTTTCTTT
CDR3aa: CASSPRGQQAFF

abundance: NA
j_gene: TRBJ2-1
d_gene: TRBD2
v_gene: TRBV6-6
CDR3nt: TGTGCCAGCATCAGTAGCGGGAGGGTCAATGAGCAGTTCTTC
CDR3aa: CASISSGRVNEQFF

abundance: NA
j_gene: TRBJ1-2
d_gene: TRBD1
v_gene: TRBV19
CDR3nt: TGTGCCAGTAGTTACCAGGGGGAAAACTATGGCTACACCTTC
CDR3aa: CASSYQGENYGYTF

abundance: NA
j_gene: TRBJ1-5
d_gene: NA
v_gene: TRBV5-6
CDR3nt: TGTGCCAGCGCATGGGATCGCGGCATCGGCAATCAGCCCCAGCATTTT
CDR3aa: CASAWDRGIGNQPQHF

abundance: NA
j_gene: TRBJ2-5
d_gene: TRBD1
v_gene: TRBV7-7
CDR3nt: TGTGCTAGCAGCCAAACAGGGGAAAAGGAGACCCAGTACTTC
CDR3aa: CASSQTGEKETQYF

abundance: NA
j_gene: TRBJ2-7
d_gene: TRBD1
v_gene: TRBV7-9
CDR3nt: TGTGCCAGCAGCTCTTGGACAGGGGATACCTACGAGCAGTACTTC
CDR3aa: CASSSWTGDTYEQYF

abundance: NA
j_gene: TRBJ2-7
d_gene: NA
v_gene: TRBV4-1
CDR3nt: TGCGCCAGCAGCCAAGTGGTTACAGACGCCTACGAGCAGTACTTC
CDR3aa: CASSQVVTDAYEQYF

abundance: NA
j_gene: TRBJ2-2
d_gene: TRBD1
v_gene: TRBV19
CDR3nt: TGTGCCAGTAGTGCCCGGACAGGGGCAACGAACACCGGGGAGCTGTTTTTT
CDR3aa: CASSARTGATNTGELFF

abundance: NA
j_gene: TRBJ2-2
d_gene: TRBD1
v_gene: TRBV18
CDR3nt: TGTGCCAGCTCACCGACCGACAGGGGCTGGACCGGGGAGCTGTTTTTT
CDR3aa: CASSPTDRGWTGELFF

abundance: NA
j_gene: TRBJ1-1
d_gene: NA
v_gene: TRBV5-8
CDR3nt: TGTGCCAGCAGAAAGACAGGTAATCTGAACACTGAAGCTTTCTTT
CDR3aa: CASRKTGNLNTEAFF

abundance: NA
j_gene: TRBJ2-7
d_gene: NA
v_gene: TRBV7-9
CDR3nt: TGTGCCAGCAGCATCCAGGGCGCCGGGTACTACGAGCAGTACTTC
CDR3aa: CASSIQGAGYYEQYF

abundance: NA
j_gene: TRBJ2-2
d_gene: NA
v_gene: TRBV9
CDR3nt: TGTGCCAGCAGCGTAGTAGCAGGACCCGGGGAGCTGTTTTTT
CDR3aa: CASSVVAGPGELFF

abundance: NA
j_gene: TRBJ2-2
d_gene: NA
v_gene: TRBV7-2
CDR3nt: TGTGCCAGCAGCCGAGAATACACCGGGGAGCTGTTTTTT
CDR3aa: CASSREYTGELFF

abundance: NA
j_gene: TRBJ2-7
d_gene: NA
v_gene: TRBV11-3
CDR3nt: TGTGCCAGCAGCTTAGACAGACGGCAGTACTTC
CDR3aa: CASSLDRRQYF

abundance: NA
j_gene: TRBJ2-5
d_gene: NA
v_gene: TRBV5-1
CDR3nt: TGCGCCAGCAGCTTGGCCGGGTCCAGGGGCTGGGAGACCCAGTACTTC
CDR3aa: CASSLAGSRGWETQYF

abundance: NA
j_gene: TRBJ2-1
d_gene: NA
v_gene: TRBV5-1
CDR3nt: TGCGCCAGCAGCTATCACGACCCTACCAATGAGCAGTTCTTC
CDR3aa: CASSYHDPTNEQFF

abundance: NA
j_gene: TRBJ2-7
d_gene: TRBD1
v_gene: TRBV10-3
CDR3nt: TGTGCCATGAGAGGGGACAGGGGATTCGAGCAGTACTTC
CDR3aa: CAMRGDRGFEQYF

abundance: NA
j_gene: TRBJ1-1
d_gene: NA
v_gene: TRBV4-3
CDR3nt: TGCGCCAGCAGCCCCCGGGAGGTCACTGAAGCTTTCTTT
CDR3aa: CASSPREVTEAFF

abundance: once
j_gene: TRBJ2-5
d_gene: NA
v_gene: TRBV10-3
CDR3nt: TGTGCCATCAGTGAGGCTTCCGGACCCCAGTACTTC
CDR3aa: CAISEASGPQYF

abundance: NA
j_gene: TRBJ2-5
d_gene: TRBD1
v_gene: TRBV2
CDR3nt: TGTGCCTCAAAAGGAGGGACAGGGAGAGAGACCCAGTACTTC
CDR3aa: CASKGGTGRETQYF

abundance: NA
j_gene: TRBJ2-6
d_gene: TRBD1
v_gene: TRBV4-3
CDR3nt: TGCGCCAGCAGCCAAAACCCCACAGGGGAGTACGGGGCCAACGTCCTGACTTTC
CDR3aa: CASSQNPTGEYGANVLTF

abundance: once
j_gene: TRBJ2-7
d_gene: TRBD2
v_gene: TRBV5-1
CDR3nt: TGCGCCAGCAGCTTGGCCAGCGGGAGCAGCAACTACGAGCAGTACTTC
CDR3aa: CASSLASGSSNYEQYF